The clone carrying this T cell receptor (beta chain) was found a few times. Its specificity is not known. Employing constant-segment primers, 5'RACE generated TCR alpha and TCR beta cDNA libraries bearing sample barcodes and UMIs. Each CDR3 protein is one row after TCRdb ran MiXCR on the 5' RACE reads. The table lists roughly 130,000 distinct CDR3 sequences, approximately 6.2% of them singletons, with around 2% in the top ten. The sample belongs to a study of T-cell memory formation after mild COVID-19. Study results and caveats: Nothing showed for sure that second-wave clones peaking on day 37 were SARS-CoV-2 specific. Memory cells collected pre-infection included some clones that later responded, suggesting cross-reactive memory joined.

The CDR3 has 11 amino acids. Trimming cost V 5 bases and J 7 bases, with 8 bases left between them. V gene TRBV12-3 or TRBV12-4 combines with J gene TRBJ2-5, with D unclear. The source material was PBMCs or a T cell subset sorted from them (not recorded which). The receptor comes from an adult woman who had mild COVID-19 (a few samples of this study predate the infection). Cell type and time point are not known. The CDR3 loop reads CASSPATTQYF. The CDR3 nucleotides are TGTGCCAGCAGTCCTGCGACGACCCAGTACTTC.